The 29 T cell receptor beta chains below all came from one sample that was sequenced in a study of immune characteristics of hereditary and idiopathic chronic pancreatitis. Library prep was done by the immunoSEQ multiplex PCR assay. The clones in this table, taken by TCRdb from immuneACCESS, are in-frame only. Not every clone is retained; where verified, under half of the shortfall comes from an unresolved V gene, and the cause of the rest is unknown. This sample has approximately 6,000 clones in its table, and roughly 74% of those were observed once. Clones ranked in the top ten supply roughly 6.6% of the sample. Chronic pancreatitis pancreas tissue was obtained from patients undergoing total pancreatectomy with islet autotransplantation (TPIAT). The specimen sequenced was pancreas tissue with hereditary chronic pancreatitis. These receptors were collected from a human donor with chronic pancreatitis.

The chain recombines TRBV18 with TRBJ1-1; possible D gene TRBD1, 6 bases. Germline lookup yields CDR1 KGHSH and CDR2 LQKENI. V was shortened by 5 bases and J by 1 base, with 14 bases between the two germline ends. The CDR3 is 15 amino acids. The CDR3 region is CASSDAGVPNTEAFF. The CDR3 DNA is TGTGCCAGCTCAGACGCAGGGGTTCCGAACACTGAAGCTTTCTTT. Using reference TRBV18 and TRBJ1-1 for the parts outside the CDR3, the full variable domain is NAGVMQNPRHLVRRRGQEARLRCSPMKGHSHVYWYRQLPEEGLKFMVYLQKENIIDESGMPKERFSAEFPKEGPSILRIQQVVRGDSAAYFCASSDAGVPNTEAFFGQGTRLTVV.

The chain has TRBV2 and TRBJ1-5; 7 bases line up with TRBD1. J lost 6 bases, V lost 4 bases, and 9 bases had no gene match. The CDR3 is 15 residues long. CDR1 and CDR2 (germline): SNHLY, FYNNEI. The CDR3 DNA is TGTGCCAGCAGTGCAGGGGACAGCCGGGGTCAGCCCCAGCATTTT. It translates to CASSAGDSRGQPQHF.

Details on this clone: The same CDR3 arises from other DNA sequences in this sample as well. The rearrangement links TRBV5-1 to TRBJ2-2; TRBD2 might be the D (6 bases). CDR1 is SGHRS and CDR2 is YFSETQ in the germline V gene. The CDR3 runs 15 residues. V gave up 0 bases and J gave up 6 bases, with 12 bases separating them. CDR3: CASSLGGVRSGELFF. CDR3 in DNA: TGCGCCAGCAGCTTGGGGGGGGTCAGATCCGGGGAGCTGTTTTTT.

CDR3 region: CASSSVSSGNTIYF. In DNA, the CDR3 is TGTGCCAGCAGTTCGGTGAGCTCTGGAAACACCATATATTTT. J is TRBJ1-3 and V is TRBV6-5; the D is unclear. The CDR3 runs 14 residues. Trimming pared 4 bases from V and 0 bases from J, leaving 7 bases between. Per germline, CDR1 MNHEY and CDR2 SVGAGI.

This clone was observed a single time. The chain's CDR3 is CASSSQTGLNNEQFF. The CDR3 coding sequence is TGTGCCAGCAGCTCGCAGACAGGGTTGAACAATGAGCAGTTCTTC. V is TRBV7-6 and J is TRBJ2-1; 7 bases align to TRBD1. Losses at the gene ends were 4 bases for V and 5 bases for J; bases not matched to a gene: 8. The length of the CDR3 is 15 residues. Germline V gene sequence: CDR1 SGHVS, CDR2 FNYEAQ.

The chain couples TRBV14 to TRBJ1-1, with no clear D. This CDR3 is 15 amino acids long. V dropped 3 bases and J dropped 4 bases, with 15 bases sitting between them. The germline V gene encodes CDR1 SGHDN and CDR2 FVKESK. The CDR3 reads CASSQYLGRSTEAFF. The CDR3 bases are TGTGCCAGCAGCCAGTACCTAGGGAGAAGCACTGAAGCTTTCTTT. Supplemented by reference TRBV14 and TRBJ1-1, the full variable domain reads EAGVTQFPSHSVIEKGQTVTLRCDPISGHDNLYWYRRVMGKEIKFLLHFVKESKQDESGMPNNRFLAERTGGTYSTLKVQPAELEDSGVYFCASSQYLGRSTEAFFGQGTRLTVV.

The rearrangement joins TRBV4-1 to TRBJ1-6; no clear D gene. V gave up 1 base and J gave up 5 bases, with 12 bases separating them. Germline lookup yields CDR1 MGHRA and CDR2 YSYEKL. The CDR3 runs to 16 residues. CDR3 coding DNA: TGCGCCAGCAGCCAAGTCAAAGGACTTAATAATTCACCCCTCCACTTT. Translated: CASSQVKGLNNSPLHF.

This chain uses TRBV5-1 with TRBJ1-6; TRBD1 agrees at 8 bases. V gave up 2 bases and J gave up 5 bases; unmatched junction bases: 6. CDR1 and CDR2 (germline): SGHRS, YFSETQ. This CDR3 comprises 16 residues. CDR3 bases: TGCGCCAGCAGCTTTGACAGGGGAGGGGATAATTCACCCCTCCACTTT. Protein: CASSFDRGGDNSPLHF.

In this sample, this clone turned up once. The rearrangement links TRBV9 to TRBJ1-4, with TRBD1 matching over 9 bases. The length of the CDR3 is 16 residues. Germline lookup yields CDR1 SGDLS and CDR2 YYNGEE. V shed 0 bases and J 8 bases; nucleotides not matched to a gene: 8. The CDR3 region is CASSVEDRGPKEKLFF. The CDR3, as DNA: TGTGCCAGCAGCGTAGAGGACAGGGGCCCGAAAGAAAAACTGTTTTTT. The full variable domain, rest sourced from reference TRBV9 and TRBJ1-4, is DSGVTQTPKHLITATGQRVTLRCSPRSGDLSVYWYQQSLDQGLQFLIQYYNGEERAKGNILERFSAQQFPDLHSELNLSSLELGDSALYFCASSVEDRGPKEKLFFGSGTQLSVL.

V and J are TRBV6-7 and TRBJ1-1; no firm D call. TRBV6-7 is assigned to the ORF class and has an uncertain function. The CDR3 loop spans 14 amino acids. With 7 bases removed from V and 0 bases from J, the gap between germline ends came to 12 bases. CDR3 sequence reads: CASTRPVMNTEAFF. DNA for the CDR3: TGTGCCAGCACCAGACCGGTCATGAACACTGAAGCTTTCTTT.

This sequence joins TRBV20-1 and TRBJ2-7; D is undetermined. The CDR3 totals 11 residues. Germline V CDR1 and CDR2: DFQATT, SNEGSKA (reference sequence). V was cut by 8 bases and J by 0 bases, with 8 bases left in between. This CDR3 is CSSDNSYEQYF. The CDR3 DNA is TGCAGTTCCGACAACTCCTACGAGCAGTACTTC.

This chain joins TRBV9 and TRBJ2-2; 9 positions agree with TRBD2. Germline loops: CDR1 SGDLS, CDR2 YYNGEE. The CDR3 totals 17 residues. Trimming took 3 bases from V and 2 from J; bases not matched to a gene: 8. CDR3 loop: CASSGVAGALNTGELFF. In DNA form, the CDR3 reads TGTGCCAGCAGCGGTGTAGCGGGGGCCCTTAACACCGGGGAGCTGTTTTTT.

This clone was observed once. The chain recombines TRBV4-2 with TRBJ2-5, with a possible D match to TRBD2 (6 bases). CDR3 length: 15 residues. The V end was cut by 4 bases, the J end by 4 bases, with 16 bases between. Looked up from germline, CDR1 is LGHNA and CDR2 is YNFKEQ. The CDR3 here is CASSPRSGDLETQYF. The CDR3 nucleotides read TGTGCCAGCAGCCCTCGGTCGGGGGATTTAGAGACCCAGTACTTC.

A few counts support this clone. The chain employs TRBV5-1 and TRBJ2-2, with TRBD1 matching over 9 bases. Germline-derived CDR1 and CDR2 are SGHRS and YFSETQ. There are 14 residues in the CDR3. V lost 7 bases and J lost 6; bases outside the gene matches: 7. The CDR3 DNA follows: TGCGCCAGCGAACCGGGACAGGGTGCCGGGGAGCTGTTTTTT. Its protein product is CASEPGQGAGELFF.

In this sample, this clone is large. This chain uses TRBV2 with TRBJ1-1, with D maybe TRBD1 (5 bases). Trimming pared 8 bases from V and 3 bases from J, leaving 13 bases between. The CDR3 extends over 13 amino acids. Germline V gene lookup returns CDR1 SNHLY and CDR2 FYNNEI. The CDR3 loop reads CASGPRGDTEAFF. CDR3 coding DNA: TGTGCCAGCGGGCCGAGGGGAGACACTGAAGCTTTCTTT.

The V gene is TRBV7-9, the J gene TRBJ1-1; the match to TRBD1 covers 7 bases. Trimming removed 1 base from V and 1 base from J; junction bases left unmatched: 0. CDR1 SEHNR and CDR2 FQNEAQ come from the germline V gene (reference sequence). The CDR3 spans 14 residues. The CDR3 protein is CASSLGQGNTEAFF. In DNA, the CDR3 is TGTGCCAGCAGCTTAGGACAGGGGAACACTGAAGCTTTCTTT.

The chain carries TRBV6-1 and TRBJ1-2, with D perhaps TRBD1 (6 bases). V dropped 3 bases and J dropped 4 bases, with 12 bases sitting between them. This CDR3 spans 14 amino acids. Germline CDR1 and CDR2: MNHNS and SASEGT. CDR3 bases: TGTGCCAGCAGTGAGTACAGGGATCTCTATGGCTACACCTTC. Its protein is CASSEYRDLYGYTF.

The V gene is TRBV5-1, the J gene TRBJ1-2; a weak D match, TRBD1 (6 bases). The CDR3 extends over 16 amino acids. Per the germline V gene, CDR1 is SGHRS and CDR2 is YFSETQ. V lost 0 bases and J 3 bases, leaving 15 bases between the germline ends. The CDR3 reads CASSLGPRGLDYGYTF. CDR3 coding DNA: TGCGCCAGCAGCTTGGGCCCCAGGGGATTAGACTATGGCTACACCTTC.

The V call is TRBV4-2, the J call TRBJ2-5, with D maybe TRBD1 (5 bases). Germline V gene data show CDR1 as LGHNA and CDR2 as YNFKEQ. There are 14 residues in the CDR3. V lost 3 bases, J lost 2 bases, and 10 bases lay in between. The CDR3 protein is CASSQADSQETQYF. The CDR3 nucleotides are TGTGCCAGCAGCCAGGCAGACAGTCAAGAGACCCAGTACTTC.

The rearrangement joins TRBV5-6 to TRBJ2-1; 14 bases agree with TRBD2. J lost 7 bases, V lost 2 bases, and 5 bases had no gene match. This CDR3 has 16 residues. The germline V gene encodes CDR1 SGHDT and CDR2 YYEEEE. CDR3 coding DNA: TGTGCCAGCAGCTTCGCGACTAGCGGGGGGGGAAATGAGCAGTTCTTC. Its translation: CASSFATSGGGNEQFF.

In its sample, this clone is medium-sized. In DNA form, the CDR3 reads TGTGCCAGCACCGATGAAGACAGATTTAACACCGGGGAGCTGTTTTTT. This sequence encodes CASTDEDRFNTGELFF. This chain uses TRBV5-4 with TRBJ2-2; perhaps TRBD1 as D (5 bases). CDR3 length: 16 residues. Germline V gene lookup returns CDR1 SGHNT and CDR2 YYREEE (reference sequence). The germline V and J ends were trimmed by 6 bases and 2 bases, with 17 bases remaining between them.

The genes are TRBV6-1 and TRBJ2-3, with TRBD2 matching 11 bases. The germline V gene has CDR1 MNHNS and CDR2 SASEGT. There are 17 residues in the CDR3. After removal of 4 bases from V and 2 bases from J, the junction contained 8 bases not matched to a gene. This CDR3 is CASSGLAGGSYTDTQYF. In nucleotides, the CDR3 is TGTGCCAGCAGTGGCCTAGCGGGGGGTTCATACACAGATACGCAGTATTTT.

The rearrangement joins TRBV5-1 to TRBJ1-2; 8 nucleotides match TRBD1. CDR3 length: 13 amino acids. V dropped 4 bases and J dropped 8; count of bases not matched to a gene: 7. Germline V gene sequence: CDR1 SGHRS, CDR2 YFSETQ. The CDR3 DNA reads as TGCGCCAGCAGCCTGACAGGGGATAGGGGCTACACCTTC. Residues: CASSLTGDRGYTF.

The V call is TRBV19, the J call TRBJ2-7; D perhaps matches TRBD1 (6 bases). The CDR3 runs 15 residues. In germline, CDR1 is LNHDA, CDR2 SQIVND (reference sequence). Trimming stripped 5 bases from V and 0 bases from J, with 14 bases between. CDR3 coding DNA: TGTGCCAGTAGTTCTCCGGGACAAAGCTCCTACGAGCAGTACTTC. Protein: CASSSPGQSSYEQYF. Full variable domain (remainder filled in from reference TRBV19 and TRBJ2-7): DGGITQSPKYLFRKEGQNVTLSCEQNLNHDAMYWYRQDPGQGLRLIYYSQIVNDFQKGDIAEGYSVSREKKESFPLTVTSAQKNPTAFYLCASSSPGQSSYEQYFGPGTRLTVT.

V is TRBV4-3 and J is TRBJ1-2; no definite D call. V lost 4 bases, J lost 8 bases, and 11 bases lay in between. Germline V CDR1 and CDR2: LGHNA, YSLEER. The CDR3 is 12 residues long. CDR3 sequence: CASSLGYWGYTF. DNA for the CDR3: TGCGCCAGCAGCCTAGGTTATTGGGGCTACACCTTC.

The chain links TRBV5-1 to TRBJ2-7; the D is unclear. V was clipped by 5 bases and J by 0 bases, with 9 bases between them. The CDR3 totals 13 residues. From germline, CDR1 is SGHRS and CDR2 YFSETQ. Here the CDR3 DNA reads TGCGCCAGCAGGGCCGCGAGCTCCTACGAGCAGTACTTC. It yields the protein CASRAASSYEQYF.

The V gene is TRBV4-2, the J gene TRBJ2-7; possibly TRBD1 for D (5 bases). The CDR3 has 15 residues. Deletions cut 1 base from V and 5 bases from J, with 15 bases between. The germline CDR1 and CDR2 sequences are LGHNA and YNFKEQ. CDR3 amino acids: CASSQAIEGDDEQYF. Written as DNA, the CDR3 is TGTGCCAGCAGCCAAGCTATTGAAGGGGATGACGAGCAGTACTTC.

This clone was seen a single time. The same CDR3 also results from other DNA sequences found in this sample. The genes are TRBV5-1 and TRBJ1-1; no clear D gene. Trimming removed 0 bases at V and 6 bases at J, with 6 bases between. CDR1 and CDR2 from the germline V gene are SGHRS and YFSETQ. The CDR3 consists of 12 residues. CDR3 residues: CASSLEGSEAFF. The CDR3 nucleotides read TGCGCCAGCAGCTTGGAGGGTTCTGAAGCTTTCTTT.

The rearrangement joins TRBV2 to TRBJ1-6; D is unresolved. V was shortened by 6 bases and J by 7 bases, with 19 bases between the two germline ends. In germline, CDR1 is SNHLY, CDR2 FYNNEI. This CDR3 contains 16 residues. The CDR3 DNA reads TGTGCCAGCAGGGGTTTCGCGGCTTCGGGGAATTCACCCCTCCACTTT. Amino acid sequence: CASRGFAASGNSPLHF.